Sequencing of this T cell receptor (beta chain) was carried out in a study of T cells after posttransplantation cyclophosphamide. Study results and limitations: Later post-transplant blood repertoires were often dominated by donor CD8+ memory clones.

Treatment was busulfan-fludarabine conditioning, a marrow graft, and cyclophosphamide on days +3 and +4. Data came from immunoSEQ multiplex PCR; TCRdb stores just in-frame clones and leaves some out. This repertoire holds about 10,000 clones, and none appear only once. V lost 0 bases and J lost 0, with 13 bases in between. CDR1 and CDR2 (germline): SGDLS, YYNGEE. This CDR3 is built from 17 residues. This clone was observed many times. Its antigen remains unknown. The specimen comprised PBMCs, sampled after allogeneic stem cell transplant with posttransplant cyclophosphamide. The rearrangement links TRBV9 to TRBJ1-3; TRBD1 might be the D (5 bases). The sequence derives from a female patient in her 40s who received an allogeneic stem cell transplant from a related donor, was CMV-positive, and had no GVHD. Some T cells may be graft donor cells. This CDR3 reads CASSVGIGAHSGNTIYF. CDR3 DNA sequence: TGTGCCAGCAGCGTAGGAATAGGGGCCCACTCTGGAAACACCATATATTTT. Full variable domain (outside the CDR3, taken from reference TRBV9 and TRBJ1-3): DSGVTQTPKHLITATGQRVTLRCSPRSGDLSVYWYQQSLDQGLQFLIQYYNGEERAKGNILERFSAQQFPDLHSELNLSSLELGDSALYFCASSVGIGAHSGNTIYFGEGSWLTVV.